Listed here are 5 T cell receptor beta chains from one sample, sequenced in a study of molecular identifiers for immune sequencing clone quantification. TCRdb processed the PCR reads anew with MiXCR; each CDR3 protein has one entry. The data show about 640,000 distinct CDR3 sequences, approximately 20% seen once. Material for sequencing was naive CD8+ T cells from blood, with Jurkat cell RNA spiked in. Subset defined: FACS-sorted CD8+CD4-CCR7+CD45RA+ naive T cells. These receptors originate from a human donor in good health. Some libraries in this study had Jurkat cell RNA spiked in.

This clonotype was recorded many times. The chain uses TRBV12-3 or TRBV12-4 and TRBJ1-4; 7 bases map to TRBD1. Germline trimming cut 2 bases from V and 5 bases from J; bases unmatched to any gene: 11. The CDR3 sequence is 17 residues long. CDR3 protein: CASSLSRGTGENEKLFF. In DNA, the CDR3 is TGTGCCAGCAGTTTATCACGGGGAACAGGGGAGAATGAAAAACTGTTTTTT.

This chain connects TRBV2 to TRBJ2-5; 7 bases line up with TRBD2. With V trimmed by 8 bases and J by 5 bases, 5 bases remained unmatched. The CDR3 runs 12 residues. Looked up from germline, CDR1 is SNHLY and CDR2 is FYNNEI. CDR3 bases: TGTGCCAGCTATCCCGGGGGGGAGACCCAGTACTTC. This gives the protein CASYPGGETQYF.

With regard to this clonotype: The missing conserved phenylalanine or tryptophan at the end of this CDR3 makes a read error likely. The chain employs TRBV4-3 and TRBJ2-7; 8 nucleotides match TRBD1. V was pared by 4 bases and J by 3 bases, with 5 bases of the junction left unmatched. Germline-derived CDR1 and CDR2 are LGHNA and YSLEER. CDR3 length equals 14 residues. This chain's CDR3 is CASSPWTGYYEQYL. CDR3 in DNA: TGCGCCAGCAGCCCGTGGACAGGGTACTACGAGCAGTACCTC.

This clonotype was recorded many times. The V call is TRBV5-5, the J call TRBJ2-7; D is possibly TRBD2 (5 bases). Trimming shortened V by 4 bases and J by 3 bases, and 20 bases separated the two germline ends. Germline CDR1 is SGHKS and CDR2 is YYEKEE (reference sequence). The CDR3 covers 16 residues. The DNA for the CDR3 is TGTGCCAGCAGCCGCGCCCCTGGACTCGGAGGCTACGAGCAGTACTTC. Its translation: CASSRAPGLGGYEQYF. The entire variable domain, with the rest obtained from reference TRBV5-5 and TRBJ2-7, is as follows: DAGVTQSPTHLIKTRGQQVTLRCSPISGHKSVSWYQQVLGQGPQFIFQYYEKEERGRGNFPDRFSARQFPNYSSELNVNALLLGDSALYLCASSRAPGLGGYEQYFGPGTRLTVT.

This clonotype showed up just a few times. This chain connects TRBV5-4 to TRBJ2-2; 12 bases are shared with TRBD1. The CDR3 runs to 18 residues. Germline V gives CDR1 SGHNT, CDR2 YYREEE (reference sequence). V was clipped by 3 bases and J by 4 bases; unmatched bases: 10. This CDR3 is CASSSGTGGPRGTGELFF. The CDR3 nucleotides are TGTGCCAGCAGCTCGGGGACAGGGGGCCCCCGCGGCACCGGGGAGCTGTTTTTT.